Detailed here is one T cell receptor beta chain. Its target antigen remains unknown. No base quality information exists; no much larger clone differs at one position. TCRbeta CDR3 regions were amplified from genomic DNA using the immunoSEQ Assay, a bias-controlled multiplex PCR. The authors' analysis ran thus. Nucleated cell counts per sample were estimated from amplification of reference gene primers within the assay. To quantify the absolute abundance of each unique TCRbeta CDR3 rearrangement, sequence reads were collapsed and filtered. For each sample, productive Simpson clonality was calculated as the square root of Simpson's diversity index across productive rearrangements. Sourced from immuneACCESS, this table was stored by TCRdb with only in-frame sequences that have V and J called. A share of the clones is absent; for the studies checked, an unresolved V gene accounts for under half, and the remainder has no known explanation. The V and J calls and clone size were taken over from that table, and D and trimming were inferred from the DNA. For this sample there are 150,000 to 200,000 clones; 60% to 80% appear just once. Of the sample, about 28% falls within the top ten clones.

Each collaborating institution followed its own protocols to collect whole blood in K2EDTA tubes. For TCRbeta analysis, collaborator samples were shipped as frozen whole blood, as isolated PBMCs, or as DNA extracted from either sample type. This specimen comes from a study of blood T cell repertoires in COVID-19 (dated by TCRdb to the early 2020s). Context from the whole study: Collaborator samples came from the United States, Italy and Spain and covered acute and convalescent phases of COVID-19. Where available, HLA class I and class II types were taken from metadata supplied by the sample provider and were not determined by assay-based typing. The material from the prospective study consisted of cDNA or gDNA derived from T cells, B-cell-depleted T cells, or PBMCs. The sample metadata nearly always contained a de-identified subject ID, COVID-19 status, age in years and sex. Deeply sampled blood TCRbeta repertoires from subjects exposed to, actively infected with, or recovered from COVID-19 were included in the dataset. Samples came from the ongoing ImmuneRACE study (first 160 participants) plus 1,254 subjects from 6 global collaborators. The repertoires were released in a freely available public database meant as a resource for research on the immune response to SARS-CoV-2. Broad study findings and their caveats: The quantity of clinical and demographic metadata differed by source and by participant and was supplied without curation.

Reading the germline V gene gives CDR1 SGHDN and CDR2 FVKESK. V drops 3 bases and J drops 2 bases, leaving 10 bases in between. The CDR3 contains 14 residues, cysteine and phenylalanine counted. Just the 42-base CDR3 DNA is kept, in frame starting at base 1. This TCR came from a woman aged 70-85 years with acute or convalescent COVID-19. The sequence joins TRBV14 to TRBJ1-1; TRBD1 is a weak D gene call, 6 bases matching. Material: peripheral blood. The nucleotides are TGTGCCAGCAGCCAGCACGGGACAAACACTGAAGCTTTCTTT. Translated, it gives CASSQHGTNTEAFF.